Listed below are T cell receptor beta chains from one sample, sequenced in a study of CD8 T cells in acute hepatitis C reinfection. The repertoire was sequenced with immunoSEQ multiplex PCR; TCRdb's copy has only in-frame clones and lacks some. The sample has 35,000 to 40,000 clones; roughly 89% are singletons. Sequencing was carried out using naive CD8+ T cells from PBMCs. The receptors were sampled from a man aged 30-40 years with chronic hepatitis C. The CDR3 runs from the conserved cysteine through the conserved F or W. The D gene is left open where the match is weak. Only some rows state a clone size, as once, few, many or a class for expanded clones.

V	J	D	size	CDR3	DNA
TRBV28	TRBJ2-7	TRBD1	-	CASSFSDRRSSYEQYF	TGTGCCAGCAGTTTTTCGGACAGGAGGAGCTCCTACGAGCAGTACTTC
TRBV19	TRBJ2-7	TRBD1	-	CASGQGTYEQYF	TGTGCCTCGGGACAGGGAACCTACGAGCAGTACTTC
TRBV2	TRBJ1-1	-	once	CASSESYSVRNTEAFF	TGTGCCAGCAGTGAAAGTTACAGCGTAAGGAACACTGAAGCTTTCTTT
TRBV7-6	TRBJ1-5	-	-	CASSLVPGVVQPQHF	TGTGCCAGCAGCTTAGTACCAGGGGTGGTTCAGCCCCAGCATTTT
TRBV4-2	TRBJ2-2	TRBD1	-	CASSQGTGGNTGELFF	TGTGCCAGCAGCCAAGGGACAGGGGGCAACACCGGGGAGCTGTTTTTT
TRBV10-2	TRBJ2-5	-	-	CASSVGREEETQYF	TGCGCCAGCAGTGTCGGCAGGGAAGAAGAGACCCAGTACTTC
TRBV7-9	TRBJ2-1	-	-	CASSLDEQFF	TGTGCCAGCAGCTTGGATGAGCAGTTCTTC
TRBV4-3	TRBJ1-6	-	-	CASSQGTAYNSPLHF	TGCGCCAGCAGCCAAGGAACAGCCTATAATTCACCCCTCCACTTT
TRBV19	TRBJ2-7	-	-	CASSIMGLYDEQYF	TGTGCCAGTAGTATTATGGGATTGTACGACGAGCAGTACTTC
TRBV9	TRBJ2-3	-	-	CASGELEAQYF	TGTGCCAGCGGTGAATTGGAGGCGCAGTATTTT
TRBV5-4	TRBJ2-7	-	-	CASSSTGTYEQYF	TGTGCCAGCAGCTCAACGGGAACCTACGAGCAGTACTTC
TRBV6-5	TRBJ2-7	-	-	CASGGYEQYF	TGTGCCAGCGGGGGCTACGAGCAGTACTTC
TRBV11-2	TRBJ1-1	-	-	CASSLGAGMNTEAFF	TGTGCCAGCAGCTTAGGGGCCGGGATGAACACTGAAGCTTTCTTT
TRBV11-2	TRBJ2-7	-	-	CASSAGDSSYEQYF	TGTGCCAGCAGCGCGGGGGACAGCTCCTACGAGCAGTACTTC
TRBV5-6	TRBJ2-7	-	-	CASSPLPLASYEQYF	TGTGCCAGCAGCCCCCTGCCCTTAGCCTCCTACGAGCAGTACTTC
TRBV7-6	TRBJ2-1	TRBD2	-	CASSFFSGSNNEQFF	TGTGCCAGCAGCTTTTTTAGCGGGAGTAATAATGAGCAGTTCTTC
TRBV9	TRBJ2-1	-	-	CASSAGDLYYNEQFF	TGTGCCAGCAGCGCAGGGGACTTATACTACAATGAGCAGTTCTTC
TRBV5-6	TRBJ2-5	-	-	CASSLELGLRETQYF	TGTGCCAGCAGCTTGGAGTTAGGGCTGAGGGAGACCCAGTACTTC
TRBV25-1	TRBJ2-1	-	-	CASSESGVEQFF	TGTGCCAGCAGTGAATCAGGGGTCGAGCAGTTCTTC
TRBV10-3	TRBJ1-1	-	-	CAISEDVFEAFF	TGTGCCATCAGTGAGGATGTGTTTGAAGCTTTCTTT
TRBV21-1	TRBJ2-5	-	-	CASSKALNQETQYF	TGTGCCAGCAGCAAAGCCCTAAACCAAGAGACCCAGTACTTC
TRBV10-1	TRBJ1-3	TRBD1	-	CAKGRPGQPYSGNTIYF	TGCGCCAAGGGAAGACCGGGACAGCCTTACTCTGGAAACACCATATATTTT
TRBV9	TRBJ2-7	-	-	CASSAAGQHYEQYF	TGTGCCAGCAGCGCCGCGGGACAGCACTACGAGCAGTACTTC
TRBV4-1	TRBJ2-1	TRBD2	-	CASSQSGGAYNEQFF	TGCGCCAGCAGCCAGTCGGGGGGGGCCTACAATGAGCAGTTCTTC
TRBV6-5	TRBJ2-3	TRBD2	-	CASSLGAGDTQYF	TGTGCCAGCAGCCTAGGAGCGGGGGATACGCAGTATTTT
TRBV27	TRBJ2-2	TRBD2	once	CASSLRRGGDTGELFF	TGTGCCAGCAGTTTAAGGCGGGGGGGGGACACCGGGGAGCTGTTTTTT
TRBV5-6	TRBJ1-2	-	-	CASSSIPGPGDGYTF	TGTGCCAGCAGCTCAATTCCGGGACCAGGGGATGGCTACACCTTC
TRBV27	TRBJ1-1	-	few	CASSQGSRREAFF	TGTGCCAGCAGTCAGGGGAGCCGACGGGAAGCTTTCTTT
TRBV27	TRBJ2-7	-	-	CASSLTQAYEQYF	TGTGCCAGCAGTTTAACTCAAGCCTACGAGCAGTACTTC
TRBV6-6	TRBJ1-5	-	few	CASRWTASNQPQHF	TGTGCCAGCAGATGGACAGCTAGCAATCAGCCCCAGCATTTT
TRBV19	TRBJ1-5	TRBD1	-	CASETGTDNQPQHF	TGTGCCAGTGAGACCGGGACAGATAATCAGCCCCAGCATTTT
TRBV27	TRBJ1-3	-	once	CASSLRGPGNTIYF	TGTGCCAGCAGTTTGCGGGGGCCTGGAAACACCATATATTTT
TRBV5-3	TRBJ2-7	-	-	CARSGQGSYEQYF	TGTGCCAGAAGCGGGCAGGGTAGCTACGAGCAGTACTTC
TRBV19	TRBJ1-1	-	once	CASSFMVGTEAFF	TGTGCCAGTAGTTTTATGGTGGGTACTGAAGCTTTCTTT
TRBV7-2	TRBJ1-6	-	-	CASSYGPAGRVDGLHF	TGTGCCAGCAGTTATGGGCCGGCGGGCCGAGTGGACGGCCTCCACTTT
TRBV7-3	TRBJ2-1	TRBD2	-	CASSITSGSNEQFF	TGTGCCAGCAGCATAACTAGCGGGAGCAATGAGCAGTTCTTC
TRBV4-2	TRBJ1-3	-	-	CASSQGNTIYF	TGTGCCAGCAGCCAAGGGAACACCATATATTTT
TRBV27	TRBJ2-7	-	-	CASSPVALGEQYF	TGTGCCAGCAGTCCCGTGGCCTTGGGCGAGCAGTACTTC
TRBV11-2	TRBJ2-7	TRBD2	-	CASSVQRGYEQYF	TGTGCCAGCTCGGTCCAGCGGGGATACGAGCAGTACTTC
TRBV27	TRBJ2-7	-	-	CASSTIGGGTYEQYF	TGTGCCAGCAGTACCATTGGCGGTGGCACCTACGAGCAGTACTTC
TRBV7-9	TRBJ1-1	-	-	CASSLGRETEAFF	TGTGCCAGCAGCTTAGGCAGGGAGACTGAAGCTTTCTTT
TRBV6-6	TRBJ2-2	TRBD1	-	CASSTTGAGELFF	TGTGCCAGCAGCACGACAGGGGCCGGGGAGCTGTTTTTT
TRBV11-1	TRBJ1-1	-	-	CASSLEWREAFF	TGTGCCAGCAGCTTAGAGTGGCGAGAAGCTTTCTTT
TRBV7-8	TRBJ2-7	-	-	CASSLYGAYEQYF	TGTGCCAGCAGCCTTTACGGAGCCTACGAGCAGTACTTC
TRBV13	TRBJ2-2	TRBD1	-	CASSPLQGADTGELFF	TGTGCCAGCAGCCCCCTACAGGGGGCGGACACCGGGGAGCTGTTTTTT
TRBV5-1	TRBJ2-7	-	-	CASSLRGAYEQYF	TGCGCCAGCAGCTTGAGGGGGGCTTACGAGCAGTACTTC
TRBV7-3	TRBJ1-1	-	-	CASSLLPDTEAFF	TGTGCCAGCAGCCTCCTTCCCGACACTGAAGCTTTCTTT
TRBV19	TRBJ2-7	-	-	CASSIDDKFSYEQYF	TGTGCCAGTAGTATAGATGACAAATTCTCCTACGAGCAGTACTTC
TRBV5-4	TRBJ1-6	-	-	CASSLASGKPLHF	TGTGCCAGCAGCTTGGCCTCGGGGAAACCCCTCCACTTT
TRBV7-7	TRBJ2-3	TRBD2	-	CASSLGIAGDTDTQYF	TGTGCTAGCAGCTTAGGAATAGCGGGGGACACAGATACGCAGTATTTT
TRBV7-8	TRBJ2-2	TRBD2	-	CASSLGGLANTGELFF	TGTGCCAGCAGCTTAGGGGGACTAGCGAACACCGGGGAGCTGTTTTTT
TRBV6-5	TRBJ2-3	-	-	CASSYRRVDGDTQYF	TGTGCCAGCAGTTACCGGCGGGTCGACGGAGATACGCAGTATTTT